The present T cell receptor (beta chain) was sequenced within a study of T-cell reconstitution after alpha-beta-depleted transplantation in children. The TCRbeta library was prepared with unique molecular identifiers. Using its own MiXCR run on the PCR reads, TCRdb lists one record per CDR3 protein. The table lists 600,000 to 700,000 distinct CDR3 sequences, about 15% of them singletons. Source: PBMCs from the stem cell graft donor, taken from the stem cell graft. The TCR sequence derives from a human donor who donated a stem cell graft to a child with acute myeloid leukemia.

The CDR3 sequence: CASSASGGDQPQHF. The CDR3 nucleotides read TGTGCCAGCTCTGCCTCAGGGGGTGATCAGCCCCAGCATTTT. The chain employs TRBV18 and TRBJ1-5; 7 bases are a match to TRBD1. The CDR3 loop spans 14 amino acids. The V segment lost 6 bases and the J segment 5 bases; nucleotides outside the gene matches: 7. Germline values: CDR1 KGHSH, CDR2 LQKENI.